Following are 7 T cell receptor beta chains from one sample sequenced in a study of blood T cell repertoires in COVID-19. Libraries were prepared by immunoSEQ multiplex PCR; TCRdb keeps only in-frame clonotypes and omits some of them. The table shows around 300,000 clones, with 70% to 90% occurring only once. The specimen was peripheral blood. Receptor source: a woman aged 25-40 years with COVID-19, enrolled during active disease.

This chain connects TRBV6-5 to TRBJ1-2; D gene ambiguous. Germline-derived CDR1 and CDR2 are MNHEY and SVGAGI. V was pared by 6 bases and J by 0 bases, with 8 bases between. This CDR3 contains 13 residues. CDR3 nucleotide sequence: TGTGCCAGCAGACAGACGGCTAACTATGGCTACACCTTC. Protein sequence: CASRQTANYGYTF.

The rearrangement links TRBV3-1 (or the pseudogene TRBV3-2) to TRBJ2-5; 11 nucleotides line up with TRBD1. Unmatched junction bases numbered 13, after V lost 3 bases and J lost 4 bases. Per germline, CDR1 LGHDT and CDR2 YNNKEL (reference sequence). This CDR3 spans 18 amino acids. The CDR3 sequence is CASSQAPGTGGVRETQYF. CDR3 DNA sequence: TGTGCCAGCAGCCAGGCTCCCGGGACAGGGGGAGTACGAGAGACCCAGTACTTC.

This clone occurred once. The rearrangement joins TRBV28 to TRBJ1-2; 7 nucleotides align to TRBD1. The CDR3 spans 15 residues. V lost 5 bases and J lost 4; bases outside the gene matches: 10. CDR1 and CDR2 (germline): MDHEN, SYDVKM. This CDR3 is CASSALRQGVYGYTF. The CDR3 bases are TGTGCCAGCAGTGCCCTAAGACAGGGTGTCTATGGCTACACCTTC.

This chain connects TRBV5-1 to TRBJ2-1, with D maybe TRBD2 (5 bases). This CDR3 comprises 15 residues. Germline CDR1 and CDR2: SGHRS and YFSETQ. V was pared by 2 bases and J by 1 base, with 10 bases between. The CDR3 sequence: CASSFEGKSYNEQFF. CDR3 nucleotides: TGCGCCAGCAGCTTTGAGGGTAAATCCTACAATGAGCAGTTCTTC.

V gene TRBV4-2 combines with J gene TRBJ1-2, with D maybe TRBD1 (6 bases). Trimming cost V 0 bases and J 0 bases, with 20 bases left between them. The CDR3 contains 19 residues. Germline CDR1 is LGHNA and CDR2 is YNFKEQ. In DNA, the CDR3 is TGTGCCAGCAGCCAAGATCAAGGGGGGGTTGTCAAGTCTAACTATGGCTACACCTTC. The encoded protein is CASSQDQGGVVKSNYGYTF.

The chain carries TRBV5-4 and TRBJ2-3; a weak D match, TRBD2 (5 bases). Germline V gives CDR1 SGHNT, CDR2 YYREEE (reference sequence). This CDR3 comprises 16 residues. Trimming cost V 5 bases and J 0 bases, with 16 bases left between them. The CDR3 DNA is TGTGCCAGCAGGCACGGCGGGCGGTCTAGCACAGATACGCAGTATTTT. Residues: CASRHGGRSSTDTQYF.

This clone was seen only once. This chain links TRBV9 with TRBJ1-2, with 10 positions matching TRBD1. V lost 3 bases to trimming and J lost 8 bases; unmatched junction nucleotides: 7. Germline loops: CDR1 SGDLS, CDR2 YYNGEE. This CDR3 has 14 residues. CDR3 bases: TGTGCCAGCAGCGCCCAGACAGGGGGCAGGGGCTACACCTTC. Encoded protein: CASSAQTGGRGYTF.